One and the same sample provided the 32 T cell receptor beta chains below, sequenced in a study of identical twins. TCRdb re-called the 5' RACE reads through MiXCR, storing one row per CDR3 protein. This table has approximately 600,000 distinct CDR3 sequences, under 8.5% appearing once. These sequences were also reported in another study, on yellow fever vaccine responses in identical twins.

Material for sequencing was PBMCs. The receptors shown here come from a woman in her late teens or twenties in good health.

This clonotype appeared a few times. The chain is built from TRBV24-1 and TRBJ2-3; D is undetermined. The CDR3 has 14 residues. The V gene lost 4 bases and the J gene lost 2 bases, with 9 bases spanning the gap. Per germline, CDR1 KGHDR and CDR2 SFDVKD. The CDR3 DNA reads as TGTGCCACCAGTGACTCGGACCCCACAGATACGCAGTATTTT. The encoded protein is CATSDSDPTDTQYF.

This clonotype has more than one count but fewer than ten. This chain joins TRBV20-1 and TRBJ1-4; 9 bases agree with TRBD1. The junction had 4 bases not matched to a gene; V was cut back by 6 bases and J by 5 bases. The CDR3 spans 13 residues. Germline CDR1 DFQATT, CDR2 SNEGSKA (reference sequence). For the CDR3, the DNA is TGCAGTGCCCGGACAGGGGTGAATGAAAAACTGTTTTTT. Translating gives CSARTGVNEKLFF.

A word on this clonotype: Since a much larger clone is just one base distant, this may be a read error. The chain uses TRBV28 and TRBJ2-6, with D possibly being TRBD1 (5 bases). CDR3 length: 12 residues. CDR1 MDHEN and CDR2 SYDVKM come from the germline V gene. This CDR3 reads CASRSGANGLTF. The CDR3 bases are TGTGCCAGCAGGTCTGGGGCCAACGGCCTGACTTTC.

This clonotype was seen many times. This chain joins TRBV12-3 or TRBV12-4 and TRBJ1-3, with TRBD1 as a possible D gene (5 bases). This CDR3 contains 15 residues. V was clipped by 1 base and J by 2 bases, with 9 bases between them. CDR3 region: CASSLGGGPGNTIYF. The DNA of the CDR3 is TGTGCCAGCAGTTTAGGCGGGGGTCCTGGAAACACCATATATTTT.

This clonotype was counted many times. The genes are TRBV5-6 and TRBJ2-1; D tentatively reads TRBD1 or TRBD2 (5 bases each). V lost 3 bases and J lost 5, with 9 bases in between. CDR3 length equals 13 residues. Germline CDR1 is SGHDT and CDR2 is YYEEEE. Written as DNA, the CDR3 is TGTGCCAGCAGCTACGGGACCAACAATGAGCAGTTCTTC. Protein: CASSYGTNNEQFF. The full variable domain, completed using reference TRBV5-6 and TRBJ2-1, is DAGVTQSPTHLIKTRGQQVTLRCSPKSGHDTVSWYQQALGQGPQFIFQYYEEEERQRGNFPDRFSGHQFPNYSSELNVNALLLGDSALYLCASSYGTNNEQFFGPGTRLTVL.

A few counts support this clonotype. For the CDR3, the DNA is TGTGCCAGCAGCTTGGCTTGGACGCCAGCATACGAGCAGTACTTC. It specifies CASSLAWTPAYEQYF. This rearrangement joins TRBV5-5 to TRBJ2-7; D is uncertain. This CDR3 comprises 15 residues. Germline V gene lookup returns CDR1 SGHKS and CDR2 YYEKEE (reference sequence). Trimming left V 0 bases short and J 4 bases short, with 14 bases between.

This clonotype was recorded at least ten times. The chain uses TRBV12-3 or TRBV12-4 and TRBJ2-1, with TRBD1 identical over 9 bases. This CDR3 has 16 amino acids. The V segment lost 6 bases and the J segment 6 bases; nucleotides outside the gene matches: 12. The CDR3 DNA sequence: TGTGCCAGCAGGCCCGTCGGGACAGGGATTGCCAATGAGCAGTTCTTC. It translates to CASRPVGTGIANEQFF.

The rearrangement links TRBV9 to TRBJ2-1; 8 nucleotides match TRBD1. With V trimmed by 4 bases and J by 4 bases, 7 bases remained unmatched. This CDR3 is built from 15 residues. Germline V gives CDR1 SGDLS, CDR2 YYNGEE. DNA of the CDR3: TGTGCCAGCAGCATACAGGGGGTCCCATACAATGAGCAGTTCTTC. Translation gives CASSIQGVPYNEQFF.

Ten or more counts support this clonotype. Its ends do not fully match the called genes, so a read error is possible. The chain has TRBV7-9 and TRBJ1-4, with D unresolved. This CDR3 contains 15 residues. Germline CDR1 and CDR2: SEHNR and FQNEAQ (reference sequence). The CDR3 region has the DNA TGTGCCAGCAGTTTGGGGAGTGCAACTAATAAAAAACTGTTTTTT. This translates into CASSLGSATNKKLFF.

This chain connects TRBV7-9 to TRBJ2-5; D perhaps matches TRBD2 (5 bases). This CDR3 contains 15 residues. The germline CDR1 and CDR2 sequences are SEHNR and FQNEAQ (reference sequence). V was clipped by 5 bases and J by 5 bases, with 18 bases between them. CDR3: CASSPGVGGWETQYF. CDR3 DNA: TGTGCCAGCAGCCCAGGAGTAGGAGGTTGGGAGACCCAGTACTTC.

The chain joins TRBV20-1 to TRBJ2-1, with TRBD2 as a possible D gene (7 bases). Per germline, CDR1 DFQATT and CDR2 SNEGSKA (reference sequence). V shed 3 bases and J shed 8 bases, with 17 bases lying between them. CDR3 length: 14 residues. The CDR3 DNA is TGCAGTGCTAGCGGGGGGCGCTACCTGGATGAGCAGTTCTTC. Its protein is CSASGGRYLDEQFF.

In this sample, this clonotype turned up a few times. The V and J genes are TRBV9 and TRBJ1-6; D unclear. V lost 4 bases, J lost 9 bases, and 14 bases lay in between. Germline CDR1 reads SGDLS; CDR2 reads YYNGEE. The CDR3 runs to 14 residues. CDR3 amino acids: CASSPGFPGSPLHF. CDR3 nucleotides: TGTGCCAGCAGCCCCGGTTTCCCAGGTTCACCCCTCCACTTT.

With regard to this clonotype: Germline is not matched at one junction end, which may reflect a read error. The V and J genes are TRBV12-3 or TRBV12-4 and TRBJ2-3, with 13 bases matching TRBD2. The CDR3 is made up of 18 amino acids. CDR3 in amino acids: CARSLAPGTSGATDTQYF. CDR3 coding DNA: TGTGCCCGCAGTTTGGCCCCGGGGACTAGCGGGGCCACAGATACGCAGTATTTT.

This clonotype was seen a few times. The rearrangement links TRBV20-1 to TRBJ1-6, with D tentatively TRBD1 (6 bases). The germline gives CDR1 DFQATT, CDR2 SNEGSKA (reference sequence). The CDR3 sequence is 18 residues long. V lost 0 bases, J lost 2 bases, and 17 bases lay in between. This CDR3 is CSARDIRTADTYNSPLHF. CDR3 DNA: TGCAGTGCTAGAGATATAAGGACAGCCGATACCTATAATTCACCCCTCCACTTT.

This chain uses TRBV7-9 with TRBJ2-3, with D unclear. Germline-derived CDR1 and CDR2 are SEHNR and FQNEAQ (reference sequence). The CDR3 length is 14 residues. V was shortened by 0 bases and J by 2 bases, with 6 bases between the two germline ends. The CDR3 here is CASSLAVITDTQYF. The CDR3 DNA reads TGTGCCAGCAGCTTAGCGGTGATCACAGATACGCAGTATTTT.

This clonotype was found many times. The chain uses TRBV24-1 and TRBJ1-3; a possible D gene is TRBD1 (6 bases). Trimming left V 11 bases short and J 5 bases short, with 18 bases between. CDR1 is KGHDR and CDR2 is SFDVKD in the germline V gene. This CDR3 has 14 amino acids. The CDR3 loop is CASQKGVPRNTIYF. The CDR3 DNA sequence: TGTGCCAGTCAGAAGGGGGTACCAAGAAACACCATATATTTT.

This clonotype has more than one count but fewer than ten. V gene TRBV20-1 combines with J gene TRBJ2-3; D gene uncertain. The V gene's germline CDR1 is DFQATT and CDR2 SNEGSKA (reference sequence). The V end lost 4 bases, the J end lost 0 bases, and 5 bases lay between the germline ends. This CDR3 spans 12 amino acids. The CDR3 DNA follows: TGCAGTGCTAACCCCAGCACAGATACGCAGTATTTT. Translating gives CSANPSTDTQYF.

In this sample, this clonotype turned up many times. The chain joins TRBV12-3 or TRBV12-4 to TRBJ2-3, with a tentative D call TRBD1 (6 bases). The CDR3 contains 14 residues. Trimming removed 3 bases at V and 2 bases at J, with 9 bases between. CDR3 region: CASSFGQHTDTQYF. The CDR3 DNA reads TGTGCCAGCAGTTTCGGACAGCACACAGATACGCAGTATTTT.

The J gene is TRBJ2-1, the V gene TRBV29-1, with 7 bases that match TRBD1. The V segment lost 6 bases and the J segment 4 bases; nucleotides outside the gene matches: 9. The germline V gene has CDR1 SQVTM and CDR2 ANQGSEA. This CDR3 has 14 residues. CDR3 coding DNA: TGCAGCGTGCCCACAGGGGCAGATTACAATGAGCAGTTCTTC. Its protein product is CSVPTGADYNEQFF.

In its sample, this clonotype was seen many times. The chain uses TRBV20-1 and TRBJ2-1; 16 nucleotides align to TRBD2. Germline CDR1 reads DFQATT; CDR2 reads SNEGSKA (reference sequence). The CDR3 is 17 amino acids. J gave up 8 bases and V 0 bases, and 7 bases lay outside the gene matches. CDR3 loop: CSARDGTSGRAGDEQFF. The CDR3 coding sequence is TGCAGTGCTAGAGACGGGACTAGCGGGAGGGCCGGCGATGAGCAGTTCTTC.

This clonotype was counted between two and nine times. The chain combines TRBV28 with TRBJ1-2, with D hard to call. The V gene's germline CDR1 is MDHEN and CDR2 SYDVKM. This CDR3 comprises 14 residues. Trimming removed 8 bases at V and 4 bases at J, with 17 bases between. The CDR3 here is CASENPTPSYGYTF. The CDR3 nucleotides are TGTGCCAGCGAAAACCCCACCCCAAGCTATGGCTACACCTTC.

Many counts were recorded for this clonotype. The chain recombines TRBV12-3 or TRBV12-4 with TRBJ2-2; 10 bases fit TRBD1. V dropped 4 bases and J dropped 4; count of bases not matched to a gene: 6. The CDR3 consists of 16 residues. The CDR3 DNA follows: TGTGCCAGCAGTTCCGGACAGGGGGGATCCACCGGGGAGCTGTTTTTT. Protein product: CASSSGQGGSTGELFF.

This clonotype was seen many times. The V gene is TRBV2, the J gene TRBJ1-1; D gene ambiguous. The length of the CDR3 is 11 residues. The germline V gene encodes CDR1 SNHLY and CDR2 FYNNEI. The ends were cut back, 5 bases at V and 3 bases at J, with 4 bases in the middle. The CDR3 DNA reads as TGTGCCAGCAGTAGCGACACTGAAGCTTTCTTT. This codes for CASSSDTEAFF.

The J gene is TRBJ1-1, the V gene TRBV3-1; D is undetermined. V was shortened by 5 bases and J by 6 bases, with 19 bases between the two germline ends. Germline lookup yields CDR1 LGHDT and CDR2 YNNKEL (reference sequence). This CDR3 comprises 15 residues. This CDR3 is CASSSPHLGRAEAFF. The CDR3 coding sequence is TGTGCCAGCAGCTCCCCCCATCTCGGTCGAGCTGAAGCTTTCTTT.

This clonotype was detected many times. V and J are TRBV20-1 and TRBJ2-5, with D tentatively TRBD2 (7 bases). Germline-derived CDR1 and CDR2 are DFQATT and SNEGSKA (reference sequence). Trimming took off 6 bases at V and 5 bases at J, with 13 bases between the two ends. The CDR3 is 12 residues long. CDR3 in DNA: TGCAGTGCAAAGAGGGGGGGGGAGACCCAGTACTTC. Translated, it gives CSAKRGGETQYF.

This clonotype was counted between two and nine times. The chain is built from TRBV3-1 and TRBJ2-7; TRBD1 matches 8 bases. The CDR3 consists of 15 residues. Germline CDR1 reads LGHDT; CDR2 reads YNNKEL (reference sequence). J gave up 2 bases and V 5 bases, and 8 bases lay outside the gene matches. The CDR3 DNA reads TGTGCCAGCAGCAATGGACAGGGAGCCGCCTACGAGCAGTACGTC. It yields the protein CASSNGQGAAYEQYV.

This chain uses TRBV11-2 with TRBJ1-6, with TRBD1 as a possible D gene (5 bases). The CDR3 totals 16 residues. Germline CDR1 and CDR2: SGHAT and FQNNGV. V shed 2 bases and J shed 6 bases, with 14 bases lying between them. CDR3 in DNA: TGTGCCAGCAGCTTATCATTTGGGCAGGGTAATTCACCCCTCCACTTT. This codes for CASSLSFGQGNSPLHF.

This chain's CDR3 is CASSHRDRDQETQYF. The CDR3 nucleotides read TGTGCCAGCAGCCACCGGGACAGGGACCAAGAGACCCAGTACTTC. The chain is built from TRBV11-2 and TRBJ2-5, with 9 bases lining up with TRBD1. The CDR3 spans 15 residues. CDR1 is SGHAT and CDR2 is FQNNGV in the germline V gene. V shed 5 bases and J 0 bases; nucleotides not matched to a gene: 4.

This chain connects TRBV20-1 to TRBJ1-2; D is possibly TRBD1 (5 bases). CDR3 size: 11 residues. The germline V and J ends were trimmed by 6 bases and 4 bases, with 9 bases remaining between them. Germline CDR1 reads DFQATT; CDR2 reads SNEGSKA (reference sequence). DNA of the CDR3: TGCAGTGCCATCCAGGGCTATGGCTACACCTTC. It encodes CSAIQGYGYTF.

This clonotype was detected many times. The CDR3 sequence: CSVGVTNEKLFF. For the CDR3, the DNA is TGCAGTGTAGGGGTAACTAATGAAAAACTGTTTTTT. The chain has TRBV20-1 and TRBJ1-4, with D perhaps matching TRBD1 (5 bases). CDR3 length: 12 residues. Trimming took 7 bases from V and 1 from J, leaving 7 bases between them. Germline assignment: CDR1 DFQATT and CDR2 SNEGSKA (reference sequence).

The V and J genes are TRBV7-6 and TRBJ2-2, with D unclear. Germline V gene data show CDR1 as SGHVS and CDR2 as FNYEAQ. V dropped 2 bases and J dropped 0 bases, with 10 bases sitting between them. The CDR3 sequence is 16 residues long. CDR3: CASSLRPDANTGELFF. For the CDR3, the DNA is TGTGCCAGCAGCTTAAGACCGGACGCGAACACCGGGGAGCTGTTTTTT. The full variable domain, with the rest looked up from reference TRBV7-6 and TRBJ2-2, is GAGVSQSPRYKVTKRGQDVALRCDPISGHVSLYWYRQALGQGPEFLTYFNYEAQQDKSGLPNDRFSAERPEGSISTLTIQRTEQRDSAMYRCASSLRPDANTGELFFGEGSRLTVL.

This clonotype has a count of ten or more. The chain carries TRBV6-5 and TRBJ2-3; D not certain. The CDR3 has 12 residues. The germline CDR1 and CDR2 sequences are MNHEY and SVGAGI. The ends were cut back, 6 bases at V and 6 bases at J, with 10 bases in the middle. CDR3 nucleotides: TGTGCCAGCAGCCCCCGGCAGGATACGCAGTATTTT. The encoded protein is CASSPRQDTQYF.